This T cell receptor (beta chain) was recovered during a study of CD8+ T cells in alopecia areata. The CDR3 consists of 15 residues. Germline assignment: CDR1 SGHTA and CDR2 FQGTGA. The V and J ends lost 5 bases and 3 bases, in that order; junction bases with no gene match: 8. This sample's treatment: oral pan-JAK inhibitor, 5-10 mg twice daily. Extracted RNA was reverse transcribed into cDNA, the sequencing template. Data came from immunoSEQ multiplex PCR; TCRdb stores just in-frame clones and leaves some out. Of roughly 170,000 clones detected, roughly 61% appear once; the ten largest clones hold 10% to 15%.

This TCR derives from a human donor with alopecia areata. Sequences were derived from CD8+ T cells sorted from blood, sampled at week 24, from a patient treated with tofacitinib. The chain employs TRBV7-3 and TRBJ2-3; 7 bases agree with TRBD2. CDR3 sequence (DNA): TGTGCCAGCAGCAACGGGGGGAGAAATACAGATACGCAGTATTTT. Translating gives CASSNGGRNTDTQYF.